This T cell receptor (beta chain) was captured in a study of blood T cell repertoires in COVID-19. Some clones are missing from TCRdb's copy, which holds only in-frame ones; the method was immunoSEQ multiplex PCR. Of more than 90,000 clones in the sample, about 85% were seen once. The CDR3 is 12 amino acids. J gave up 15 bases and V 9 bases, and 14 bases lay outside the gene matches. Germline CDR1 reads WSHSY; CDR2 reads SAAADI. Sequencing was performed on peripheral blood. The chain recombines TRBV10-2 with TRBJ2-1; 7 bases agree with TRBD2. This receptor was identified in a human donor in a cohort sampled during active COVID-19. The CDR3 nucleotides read TGCGCCAGTCGATCGGCGGGGGAGGGCCCGTTCTTC. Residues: CASRSAGEGPFF.